The sequence of this T cell receptor beta chain was determined in a study of shared clonotypes between healthy human individuals. Study background: A couple of female and a few male donors aged 18 to 49 were enrolled. CD4 naive cells filled three plates per donor, CD4 memory three, CD8 naive two and CD8 memory one.

Assay: immunoSEQ multiplex PCR; the TCRdb copy retains only in-frame clones and omits some. The sample consists of some 1,100,000 clones, around 78% of them appearing once. The source is a man in his late teens or twenties in good health. Some clones in this sample may be carry-over from other donors' samples. Sample: memory CD4+ T cells from PBMCs. Subset in this sample: CD45RA-negative fraction.

CDR3 in DNA: TGTGCCAGCACCCCGGGGGCCAGTTACGAGCAGTACTTC. Its translation: CASTPGASYEQYF. The chain couples TRBV28 to TRBJ2-7; the D gene could be TRBD1 or TRBD2 (6 bases each). The CDR3 totals 13 residues. Germline assignment: CDR1 MDHEN and CDR2 SYDVKM. The V end was cut by 7 bases, the J end by 4 bases, with 14 bases between.